The rows below give T cell receptor beta chains drawn from one sample of a study of T cell changes during pregnancy in multiple sclerosis. Sequencing was performed with immunoSEQ multiplex PCR; in TCRdb, only in-frame clones are kept and a portion is missing. The profile shows about 110,000 clones, approximately 91% of them singletons. Source: peripheral blood, taken after pregnancy. The receptors stem from a female donor with multiple sclerosis, enrolled in a pregnancy study. Each CDR3 is given without its conserved first and last residue.

CDR3: ASSYDQTGPKNGYT
J: TRBJ1-2
V: TRBV6-5

CDR3: ASSPNSNQPQH
J: TRBJ1-5
V: TRBV6-5

CDR3: ASSMSASYNQPQH
J: TRBJ1-5
V: TRBV19

CDR3: ASTSGQGYSNQPQH
J: TRBJ1-5
V: TRBV19

CDR3: AWSVGAGRETQY
J: TRBJ2-5
V: TRBV30

CDR3: ASSSDREWYEQY
J: TRBJ2-7
V: TRBV5-8

CDR3: AWTGRDSTYEQY
J: TRBJ2-7
V: TRBV30

CDR3: ASSPGRADYEQY
J: TRBJ2-7
V: TRBV6-6

CDR3: AWQTGTEAF
J: TRBJ1-1
V: TRBV30

CDR3: ASSIVTASNNEQF
J: TRBJ2-1
V: TRBV19

CDR3: ASKREGNEQF
J: TRBJ2-1
V: TRBV2

CDR3: ASSPTPRTGVVVAPQH
J: TRBJ1-5
V: TRBV4-1

CDR3: ASSQRAGTQY
J: TRBJ2-5
V: TRBV7-2

CDR3: ASSLEQGATEAF
J: TRBJ1-1
V: TRBV5-1

CDR3: ASSGTSGGQETQY
J: TRBJ2-5
V: TRBV9

CDR3: ASSYPWTGYNQPQH
J: TRBJ1-5
V: TRBV6-8

CDR3: ASSLRQGANSPLH
J: TRBJ1-6
V: TRBV7-9

CDR3: ASSLGSSYNEQF
J: TRBJ2-1
V: TRBV7-2

CDR3: SVERRQAPGRYQETQY
J: TRBJ2-5
V: TRBV29-1

CDR3: ASSLHRGSYEQY
J: TRBJ2-7
V: TRBV13

CDR3: ASSPRSSGVYYEQY
J: TRBJ2-7
V: TRBV4-1

CDR3: ASSRQVVDTEAF
J: TRBJ1-1
V: TRBV7-9

CDR3: ASSTKWGGDTDTQY
J: TRBJ2-3
V: TRBV7-3

CDR3: ASSHETSGGAGELF
J: TRBJ2-2
V: TRBV4-2

CDR3: ASVAGGPIEQF
J: TRBJ2-1
V: TRBV6-1

CDR3: ATSIGQEETQY
J: TRBJ2-5
V: TRBV15

CDR3: ASSPGTGYADTQY
J: TRBJ2-3
V: TRBV27

CDR3: ASSATSALPISSYNEQF
J: TRBJ2-1
V: TRBV9

CDR3: ASSYSQGRNTEAF
J: TRBJ1-1
V: TRBV6-6

CDR3: ASSPGSPFNSPLH
J: TRBJ1-6
V: TRBV5-8

CDR3: ASSLEVSGETQY
J: TRBJ2-5
V: TRBV5-1

CDR3: ASSQVGATDTQY
J: TRBJ2-3
V: TRBV6-5

CDR3: ASSELQGAEAF
J: TRBJ1-1
V: TRBV6-1

CDR3: ATSTDRGYEQY
J: TRBJ2-7
V: TRBV15

CDR3: ASSVGASGGTFSYEQY
J: TRBJ2-7
V: TRBV9

CDR3: AGDRLQETQY
J: TRBJ2-5
V: TRBV30

CDR3: ASSPDRGHNSNQPQH
J: TRBJ1-5
V: TRBV5-4

CDR3: ASTPRQGNEKLF
J: TRBJ1-4
V: TRBV6-6

CDR3: ASRVDRGRGQETQY
J: TRBJ2-5
V: TRBV2

CDR3: ASSFATNEKLF
J: TRBJ1-4
V: TRBV6-6

CDR3: ASSQVGGAFTGELF
J: TRBJ2-2
V: TRBV4-1

CDR3: ASSIAGGTYEQY
J: TRBJ2-7
V: TRBV19